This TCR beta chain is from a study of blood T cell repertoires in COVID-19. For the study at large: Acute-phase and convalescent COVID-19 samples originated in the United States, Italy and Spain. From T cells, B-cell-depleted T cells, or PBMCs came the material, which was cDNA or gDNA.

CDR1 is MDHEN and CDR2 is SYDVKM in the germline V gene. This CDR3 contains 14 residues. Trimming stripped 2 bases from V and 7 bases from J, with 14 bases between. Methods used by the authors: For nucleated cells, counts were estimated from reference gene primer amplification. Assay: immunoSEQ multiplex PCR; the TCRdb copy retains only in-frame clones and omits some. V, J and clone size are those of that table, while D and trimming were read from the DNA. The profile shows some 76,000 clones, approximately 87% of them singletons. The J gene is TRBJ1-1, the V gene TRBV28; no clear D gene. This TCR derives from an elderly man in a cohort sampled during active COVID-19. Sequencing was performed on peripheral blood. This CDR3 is CASSLPTERNEAFF. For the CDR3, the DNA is TGTGCCAGCAGTTTACCCACGGAGAGGAATGAAGCTTTCTTT.